This T cell receptor beta chain was sequenced in a study of blood T cell repertoires in COVID-19. Across the whole study: Samples representing acute and convalescent COVID-19 were sourced from the United States, Italy and Spain. T cells, B-cell-depleted T cells, or PBMCs supplied cDNA or gDNA.

Authors' analysis steps: Amplification with reference gene primers provided the estimates of nucleated cell counts. TCRdb keeps only in-frame clones here, not all; method: immunoSEQ multiplex PCR. D and trimming were read from the DNA, whereas the V and J calls and clone size are those reported in that table. The sample includes 180,000 or so clones, 75% to 90% of them seen just once. This CDR3 region has 13 residues. The ends were cut back, 8 bases at V and 3 bases at J, with 11 bases in the middle. Germline CDR1 MNHEY, CDR2 SVGAGI. Participant-given clinical history determined each cohort assignment.

The clonotype comes from a woman in her sixties or seventies who had recovered from COVID-19. The V gene is TRBV6-5, the J gene TRBJ1-3; no definite D call. Sequencing was carried out using PBMCs or T cells enriched from blood (not recorded which). CDR3 in DNA: TGTGCCAGCTACACAACAAATGGAAACACCATATATTTT. Translation gives CASYTTNGNTIYF.